The 10 T cell receptor beta chains below come from one sample, sequenced in a study of blood T cell repertoires in COVID-19. Clones were sequenced by immunoSEQ multiplex PCR, and TCRdb holds only the in-frame ones, with some missing. The table records over 300,000 clones, around 86% of them present only once. The sample comprised PBMCs or T cells enriched from blood (not recorded which). The receptors originated from a young woman who had recovered from COVID-19.

The V call is TRBV28, the J call TRBJ1-2; 7 nucleotides line up with TRBD1. The germline V gene has CDR1 MDHEN and CDR2 SYDVKM. V lost 3 bases and J lost 5; bases outside the gene matches: 6. The CDR3 loop spans 14 amino acids. CDR3 in amino acids: CASSLKGQRYGYTF. In DNA, the CDR3 is TGTGCCAGCAGTTTGAAGGGACAGAGGTATGGCTACACCTTC.

The rearrangement joins TRBV27 to TRBJ1-2; possibly TRBD1 for D (6 bases). CDR3 length equals 14 residues. Germline CDR1 is MNHEY and CDR2 is SMNVEV (reference sequence). V lost 5 bases, J lost 4 bases, and 14 bases lay in between. CDR3 protein: CASSAPGHSYGYTF. Written as DNA, the CDR3 is TGTGCCAGCAGTGCCCCGGGACACAGCTATGGCTACACCTTC.

This clone was counted once. The gene calls are TRBV10-3 and TRBJ1-1; tentative D call: TRBD1 (5 bases). The CDR3 extends over 14 amino acids. V was shortened by 6 bases and J by 8 bases, with 19 bases between the two germline ends. In germline, CDR1 is ENHRY, CDR2 SYGVKD. The CDR3 is CAIRDPGGRSEAFF. The CDR3 DNA sequence: TGTGCCATCAGGGACCCGGGGGGACGATCCGAAGCTTTCTTT.

This chain uses TRBV2 with TRBJ2-7; TRBD2 agrees at 8 bases. The trim removed 7 bases at V and 6 bases at J, leaving 8 bases unmatched. This CDR3 comprises 13 residues. Germline V lookup: CDR1 SNHLY, CDR2 FYNNEI. CDR3 protein: CASKGLELFEQYF. The CDR3, as DNA: TGTGCCAGCAAGGGACTAGAACTGTTCGAGCAGTACTTC.

In regard to this clone: One end of the junction is discordant with germline, which a read error may explain. This chain links TRBV27 with TRBJ2-7; 8 bases map to TRBD2. This CDR3 has 16 amino acids. From germline, CDR1 is MNHEY and CDR2 SMNVEV (reference sequence). The CDR3 loop is CASSYSTGTRNYEQYF. CDR3 coding DNA: TGTGCCAGCAGTTATTCTACCGGGACTAGAAACTACGAGCAGTATTTC.

The gene calls are TRBV18 and TRBJ1-2, with D possibly being TRBD1 (6 bases). CDR1 is KGHSH and CDR2 is LQKENI in the germline V gene. This CDR3 is built from 15 residues. Trimming took off 2 bases at V and 8 bases at J, with 18 bases between the two ends. Here the CDR3 DNA reads TGTGCCAGCTCACCAAAGCAGGGGACGAGTGGCGGCTACACCTTC. As protein: CASSPKQGTSGGYTF.

The chain links TRBV5-5 to TRBJ1-1, with 9 positions matching TRBD1. The CDR3 is made up of 15 amino acids. Trimming cost V 4 bases and J 1 base; bases outside gene matches: 5. Germline-derived CDR1 and CDR2 are SGHKS and YYEKEE (reference sequence). The CDR3: CASSPGQGSNTEAFF. The DNA for the CDR3 is TGTGCCAGCAGCCCTGGACAGGGGTCGAACACTGAAGCTTTCTTT.

This chain connects TRBV29-1 to TRBJ1-1; D gene uncertain. The V and J ends lost 7 bases and 5 bases respectively, with 14 bases between them. Germline loops: CDR1 SQVTM, CDR2 ANQGSEA. The CDR3 runs 12 residues. As DNA, the CDR3 is TGCAGCGGTGGGAGGGTAGGAACTGAAGCTTTCTTT. This gives the protein CSGGRVGTEAFF.

The chain employs TRBV27 and TRBJ2-2; TRBD1 might be the D (6 bases). V shed 4 bases and J shed 6 bases, with 6 bases lying between them. The CDR3 consists of 12 residues. From germline, CDR1 is MNHEY and CDR2 SMNVEV (reference sequence). The CDR3 loop is CASSWTAGELFF. The CDR3 bases are TGTGCCAGCAGTTGGACAGCCGGGGAGCTGTTTTTT.

CDR3 sequence: CASSQDRAGKLFF. The CDR3 DNA follows: TGTGCCAGCAGCCAAGATAGGGCGGGAAAACTGTTTTTT. The V call is TRBV3-1 (or the pseudogene TRBV3-2), the J call TRBJ1-4; D is unclear. The germline V and J ends were trimmed by 0 bases and 10 bases, with 9 bases remaining between them. Germline lookup yields CDR1 LGHDT and CDR2 YNNKEL (reference sequence). The CDR3 is 13 residues long.